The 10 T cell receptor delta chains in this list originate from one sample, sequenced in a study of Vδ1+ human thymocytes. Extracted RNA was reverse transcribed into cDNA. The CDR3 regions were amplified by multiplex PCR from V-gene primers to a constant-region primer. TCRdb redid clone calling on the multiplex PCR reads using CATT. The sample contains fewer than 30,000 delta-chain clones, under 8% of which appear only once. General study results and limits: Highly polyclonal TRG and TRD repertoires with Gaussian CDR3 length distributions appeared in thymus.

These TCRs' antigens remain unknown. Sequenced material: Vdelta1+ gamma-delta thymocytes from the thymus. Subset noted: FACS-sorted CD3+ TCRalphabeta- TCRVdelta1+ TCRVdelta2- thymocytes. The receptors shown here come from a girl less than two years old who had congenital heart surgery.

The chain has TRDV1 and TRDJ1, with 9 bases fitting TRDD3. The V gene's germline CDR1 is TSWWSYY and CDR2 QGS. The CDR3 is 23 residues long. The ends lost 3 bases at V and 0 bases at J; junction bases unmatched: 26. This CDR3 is CALGDRPSQSTGGRNSYTDKLIF. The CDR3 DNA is TGTGCTCTTGGGGACCGCCCTTCCCAAAGTACTGGGGGACGCAACTCGTACACCGATAAACTCATCTTT.

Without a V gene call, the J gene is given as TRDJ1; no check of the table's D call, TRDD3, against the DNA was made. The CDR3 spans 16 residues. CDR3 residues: CALGLRGRVRADKLIF. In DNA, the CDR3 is TGTGCTCTTGGGCTTCGGGGGAGGGTGCGAGCCGATAAACTCATCTTT.

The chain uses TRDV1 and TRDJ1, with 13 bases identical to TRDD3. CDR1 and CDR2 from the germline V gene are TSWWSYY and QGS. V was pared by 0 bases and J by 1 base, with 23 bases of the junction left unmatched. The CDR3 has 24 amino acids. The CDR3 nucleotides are TGTGCTCTTGGGGAACTTGATCCCACCTCGACCGTACTGGGGGATACGCGTTCCACCGATAAACTCATCTTT. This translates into CALGELDPTSTVLGDTRSTDKLIF.

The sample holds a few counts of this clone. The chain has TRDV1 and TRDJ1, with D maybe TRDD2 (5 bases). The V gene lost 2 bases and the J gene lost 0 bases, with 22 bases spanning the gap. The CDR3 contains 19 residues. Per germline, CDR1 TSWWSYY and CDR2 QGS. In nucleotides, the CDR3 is TGTGCTCTTGGGGAATCAGGGTCTTCCCCGCCAGACTACACCGATAAACTCATCTTT. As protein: CALGESGSSPPDYTDKLIF.

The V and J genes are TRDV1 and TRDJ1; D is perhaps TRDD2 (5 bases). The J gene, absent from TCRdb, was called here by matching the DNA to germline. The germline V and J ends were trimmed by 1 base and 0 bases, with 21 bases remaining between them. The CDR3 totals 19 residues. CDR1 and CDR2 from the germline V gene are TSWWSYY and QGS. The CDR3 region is CALGERAFALLSYTDKLIF. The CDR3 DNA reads TGTGCTCTTGGGGAACGGGCCTTCGCGCTCCTCTCATACACCGATAAACTCATCTTT.

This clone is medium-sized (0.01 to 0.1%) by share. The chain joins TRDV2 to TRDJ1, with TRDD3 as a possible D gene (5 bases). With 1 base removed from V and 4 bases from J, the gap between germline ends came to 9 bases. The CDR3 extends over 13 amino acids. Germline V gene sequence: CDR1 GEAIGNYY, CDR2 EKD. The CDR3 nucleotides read TGTGCCTGTGACACGGATAGGGTCGATAAACTCATCTTT. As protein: CACDTDRVDKLIF.

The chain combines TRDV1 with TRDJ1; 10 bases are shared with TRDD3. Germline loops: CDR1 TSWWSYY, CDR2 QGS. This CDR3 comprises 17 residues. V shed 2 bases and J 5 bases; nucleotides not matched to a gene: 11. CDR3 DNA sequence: TGTGCTCTTGGGGAAGCCTACCGGAGCTGGGGGATAGATAAACTCATCTTT. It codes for CALGEAYRSWGIDKLIF.

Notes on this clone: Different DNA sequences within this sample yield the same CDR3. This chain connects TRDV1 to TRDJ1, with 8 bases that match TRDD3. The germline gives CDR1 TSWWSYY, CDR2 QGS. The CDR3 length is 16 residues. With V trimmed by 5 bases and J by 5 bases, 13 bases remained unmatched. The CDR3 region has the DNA TGTGCTCTTGGGAAAGGAAGGGCTGGGGGAACTGATAAACTCATCTTT. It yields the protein CALGKGRAGGTDKLIF.

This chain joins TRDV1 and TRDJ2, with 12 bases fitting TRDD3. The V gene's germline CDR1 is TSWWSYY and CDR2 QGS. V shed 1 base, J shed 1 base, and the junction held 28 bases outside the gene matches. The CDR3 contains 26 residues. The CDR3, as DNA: TGTGCTCTTGGGGAACACACCCTTTCCTACTTCGTACTGGGGGATACCCCTCCAGGTTTGACAGCACAACTCTTCTTT. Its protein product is CALGEHTLSYFVLGDTPPGLTAQLFF.

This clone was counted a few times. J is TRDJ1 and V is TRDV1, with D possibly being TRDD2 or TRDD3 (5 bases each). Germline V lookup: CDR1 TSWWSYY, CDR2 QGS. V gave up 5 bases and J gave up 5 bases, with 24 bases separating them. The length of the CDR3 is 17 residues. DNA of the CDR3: TGTGCTCTTGGGCCTCCTAGGGCTTTGGGGCGTAAAGATAAACTCATCTTT. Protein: CALGPPRALGRKDKLIF.